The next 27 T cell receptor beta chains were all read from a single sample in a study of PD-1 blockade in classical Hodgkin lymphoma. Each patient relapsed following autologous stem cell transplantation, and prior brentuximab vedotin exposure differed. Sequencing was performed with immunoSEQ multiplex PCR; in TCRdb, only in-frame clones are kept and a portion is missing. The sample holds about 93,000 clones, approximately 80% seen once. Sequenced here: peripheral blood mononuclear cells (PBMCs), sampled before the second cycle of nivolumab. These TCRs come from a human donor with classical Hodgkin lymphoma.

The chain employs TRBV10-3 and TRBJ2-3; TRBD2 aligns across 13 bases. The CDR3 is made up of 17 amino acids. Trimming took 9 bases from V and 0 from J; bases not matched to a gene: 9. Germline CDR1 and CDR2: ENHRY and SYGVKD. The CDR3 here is CAISLGLAGTSTDTQYF. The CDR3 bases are TGTGCCATTTCCCTGGGACTAGCGGGAACAAGCACAGATACGCAGTATTTT.

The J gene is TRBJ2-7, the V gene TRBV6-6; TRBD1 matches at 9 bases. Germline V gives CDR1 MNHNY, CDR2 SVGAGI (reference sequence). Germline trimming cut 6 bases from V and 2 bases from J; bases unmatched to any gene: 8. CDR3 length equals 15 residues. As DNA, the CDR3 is TGTGCCAGCAGCGCCGGGACAGGGCCTACCTACGAGCAGTACTTC. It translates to CASSAGTGPTYEQYF.

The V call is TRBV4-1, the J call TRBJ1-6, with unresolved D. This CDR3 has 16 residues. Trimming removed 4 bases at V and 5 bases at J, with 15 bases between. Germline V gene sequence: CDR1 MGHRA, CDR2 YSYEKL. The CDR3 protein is CASSPWTTGNNSPLHF. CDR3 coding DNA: TGCGCCAGCAGCCCCTGGACGACGGGAAATAATTCACCCCTCCACTTT.

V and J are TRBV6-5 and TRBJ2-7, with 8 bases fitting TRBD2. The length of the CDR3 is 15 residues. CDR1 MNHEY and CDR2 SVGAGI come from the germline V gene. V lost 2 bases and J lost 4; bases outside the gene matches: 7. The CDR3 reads CASSYLGLDMYEQYF. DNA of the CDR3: TGTGCCAGCAGTTACCTGGGACTAGATATGTACGAGCAGTACTTC.

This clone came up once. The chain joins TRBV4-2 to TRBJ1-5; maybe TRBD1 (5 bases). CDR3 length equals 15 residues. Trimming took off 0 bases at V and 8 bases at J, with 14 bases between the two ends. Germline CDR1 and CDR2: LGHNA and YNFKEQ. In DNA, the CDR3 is TGTGCCAGCAGCCAAGATGTACAGGAAGGGAAGCCCCAGCATTTT. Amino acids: CASSQDVQEGKPQHF.

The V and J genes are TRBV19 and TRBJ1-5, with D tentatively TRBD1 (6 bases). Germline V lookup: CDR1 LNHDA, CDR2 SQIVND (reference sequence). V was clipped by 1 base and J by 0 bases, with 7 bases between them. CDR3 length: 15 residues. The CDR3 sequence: CASSIGTDSNQPQHF. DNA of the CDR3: TGTGCCAGTAGTATAGGGACAGATAGCAATCAGCCCCAGCATTTT.

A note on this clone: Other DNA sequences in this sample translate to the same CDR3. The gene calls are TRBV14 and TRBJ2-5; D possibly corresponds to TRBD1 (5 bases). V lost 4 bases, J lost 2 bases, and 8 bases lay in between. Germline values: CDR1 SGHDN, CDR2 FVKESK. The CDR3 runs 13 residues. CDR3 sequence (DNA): TGTGCCAGCAGCCGACAGTTACAAGAGACCCAGTACTTC. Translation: CASSRQLQETQYF.

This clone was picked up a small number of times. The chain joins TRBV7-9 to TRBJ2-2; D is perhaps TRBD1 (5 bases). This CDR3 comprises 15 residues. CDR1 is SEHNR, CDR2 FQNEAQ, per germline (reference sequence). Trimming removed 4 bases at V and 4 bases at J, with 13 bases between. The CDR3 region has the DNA TGTGCCAGCAGCTCCAGGGATCGAGGCACCGGGGAGCTGTTTTTT. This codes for CASSSRDRGTGELFF.

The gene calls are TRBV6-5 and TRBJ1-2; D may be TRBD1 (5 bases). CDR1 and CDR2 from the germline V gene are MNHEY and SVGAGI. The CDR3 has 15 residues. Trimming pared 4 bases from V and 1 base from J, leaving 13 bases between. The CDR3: CASSLNRKNNYGYTF. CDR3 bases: TGTGCCAGCAGTTTAAACAGGAAGAATAACTATGGCTACACCTTC.

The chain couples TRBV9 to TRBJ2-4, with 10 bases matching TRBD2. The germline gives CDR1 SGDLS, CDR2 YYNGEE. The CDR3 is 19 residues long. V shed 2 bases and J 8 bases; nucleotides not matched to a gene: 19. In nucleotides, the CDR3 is TGTGCCAGCAGCGTCACAGCACTAGCGGGGCACGCCCCCCAAGACATTCAGTACTTC. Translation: CASSVTALAGHAPQDIQYF.

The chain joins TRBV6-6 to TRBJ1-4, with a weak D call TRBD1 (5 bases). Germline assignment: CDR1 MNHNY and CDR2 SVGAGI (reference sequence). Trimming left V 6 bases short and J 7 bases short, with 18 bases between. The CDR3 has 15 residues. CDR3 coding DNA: TGTGCCAGCAGCCCCGGACCCGTAAGGGGTGAAAAACTGTTTTTT. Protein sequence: CASSPGPVRGEKLFF.

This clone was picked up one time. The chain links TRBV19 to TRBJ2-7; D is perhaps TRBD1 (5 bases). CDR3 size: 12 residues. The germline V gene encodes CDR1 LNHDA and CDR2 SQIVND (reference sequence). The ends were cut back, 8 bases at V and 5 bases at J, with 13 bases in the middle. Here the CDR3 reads CASLGRENEQYF. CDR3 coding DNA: TGTGCCAGTTTGGGCAGGGAAAACGAGCAGTACTTC.

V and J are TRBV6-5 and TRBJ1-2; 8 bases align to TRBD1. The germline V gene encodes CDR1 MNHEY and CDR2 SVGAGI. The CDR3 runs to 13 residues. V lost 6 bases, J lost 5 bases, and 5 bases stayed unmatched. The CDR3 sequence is CASRTQGAYGYTF. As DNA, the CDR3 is TGTGCCAGCAGGACTCAGGGGGCGTATGGCTACACCTTC.

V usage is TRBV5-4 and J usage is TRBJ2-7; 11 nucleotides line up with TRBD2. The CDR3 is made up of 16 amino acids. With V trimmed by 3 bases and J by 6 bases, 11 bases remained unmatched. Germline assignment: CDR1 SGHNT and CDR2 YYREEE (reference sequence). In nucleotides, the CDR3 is TGTGCCAGCAGCTCTTCCGTAGCGGGAGGGCCAAGCGAGCAGTACTTC. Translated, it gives CASSSSVAGGPSEQYF.

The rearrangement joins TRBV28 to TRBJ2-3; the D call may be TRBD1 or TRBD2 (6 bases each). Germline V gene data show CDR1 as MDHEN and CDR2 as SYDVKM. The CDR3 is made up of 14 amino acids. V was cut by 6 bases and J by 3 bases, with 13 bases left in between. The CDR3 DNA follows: TGTGCCAGCAGCCGAGGGGGAGGAACAGATACGCAGTATTTT. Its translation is CASSRGGGTDTQYF.

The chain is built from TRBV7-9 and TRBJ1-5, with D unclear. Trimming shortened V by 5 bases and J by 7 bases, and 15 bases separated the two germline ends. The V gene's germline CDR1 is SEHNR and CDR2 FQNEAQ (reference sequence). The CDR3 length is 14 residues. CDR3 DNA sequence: TGTGCCAGCAGCCACGGGGAGGGATACCAGCCCCAGCATTTT. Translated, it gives CASSHGEGYQPQHF.

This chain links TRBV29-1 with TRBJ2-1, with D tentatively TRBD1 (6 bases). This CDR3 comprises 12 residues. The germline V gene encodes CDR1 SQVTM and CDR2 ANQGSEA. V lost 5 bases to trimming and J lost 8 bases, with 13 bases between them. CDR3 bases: TGCAGCGTTTACAGGGACCGCGATGAGCAGTTCTTC. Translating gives CSVYRDRDEQFF.

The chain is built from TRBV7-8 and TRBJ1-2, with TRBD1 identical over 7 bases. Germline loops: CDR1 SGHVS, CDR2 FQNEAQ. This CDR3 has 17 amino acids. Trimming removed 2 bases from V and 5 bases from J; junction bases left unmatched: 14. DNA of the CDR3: TGTGCCAGCAGCTTACGGAACACAGGGACAGTGTCTTATGGCTACACCTTC. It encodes CASSLRNTGTVSYGYTF.

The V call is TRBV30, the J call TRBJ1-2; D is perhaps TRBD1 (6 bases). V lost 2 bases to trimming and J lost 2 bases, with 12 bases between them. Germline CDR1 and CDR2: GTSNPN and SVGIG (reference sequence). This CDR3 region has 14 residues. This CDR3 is CAWSRGALNYGYTF. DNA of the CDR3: TGTGCCTGGAGTCGGGGGGCCCTGAACTATGGCTACACCTTC.

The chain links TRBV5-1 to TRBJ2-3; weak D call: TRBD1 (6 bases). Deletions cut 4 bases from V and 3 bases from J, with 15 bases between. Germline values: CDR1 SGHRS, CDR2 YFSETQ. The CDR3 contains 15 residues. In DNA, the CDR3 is TGCGCCAGCAGCCAACAGGGTGACCGTACAGATACGCAGTATTTT. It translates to CASSQQGDRTDTQYF. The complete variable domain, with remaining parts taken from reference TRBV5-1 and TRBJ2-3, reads KAGVTQTPRYLIKTRGQQVTLSCSPISGHRSVSWYQQTPGQGLQFLFEYFSETQRNKGNFPGRFSGRQFSNSRSEMNVSTLELGDSALYLCASSQQGDRTDTQYFGPGTRLTVL.

The CDR3 region has the DNA TGTGCCAGCAGTTTTGGCCCTGAAGCTTTCTTT. Protein sequence: CASSFGPEAFF. This sequence joins TRBV28 and TRBJ1-1; D remains unclear. The CDR3 is 11 amino acids. Germline V lookup: CDR1 MDHEN, CDR2 SYDVKM. V shed 3 bases and J shed 6 bases, with 5 bases lying between them.

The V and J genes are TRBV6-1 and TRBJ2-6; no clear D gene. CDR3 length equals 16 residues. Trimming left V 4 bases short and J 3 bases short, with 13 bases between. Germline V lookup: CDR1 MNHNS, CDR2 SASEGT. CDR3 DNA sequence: TGTGCCAGCAGTGCCGGAATAGGGTTTGGGGCCAACGTCCTGACTTTC. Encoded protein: CASSAGIGFGANVLTF.

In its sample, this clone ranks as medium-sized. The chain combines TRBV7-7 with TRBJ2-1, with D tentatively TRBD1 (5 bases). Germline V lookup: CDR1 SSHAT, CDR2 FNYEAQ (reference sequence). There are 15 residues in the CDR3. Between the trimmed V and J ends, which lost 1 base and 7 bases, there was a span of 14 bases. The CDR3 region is CASSLGAGPRNEQFF. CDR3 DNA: TGTGCCAGCAGCTTAGGCGCAGGGCCGAGGAATGAGCAGTTCTTC.

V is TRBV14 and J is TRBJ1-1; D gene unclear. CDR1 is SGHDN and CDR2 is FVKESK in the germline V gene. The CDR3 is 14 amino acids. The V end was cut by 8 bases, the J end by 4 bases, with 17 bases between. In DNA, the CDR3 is TGTGCCAGCTCCCCGCAGGACTTTCCCACTGAAGCTTTCTTT. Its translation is CASSPQDFPTEAFF.

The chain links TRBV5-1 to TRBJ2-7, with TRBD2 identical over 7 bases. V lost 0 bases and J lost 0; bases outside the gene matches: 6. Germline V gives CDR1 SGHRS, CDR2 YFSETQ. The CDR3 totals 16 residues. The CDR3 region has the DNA TGCGCCAGCAGCTTGGGACCAGCGGGGAACTCCTACGAGCAGTACTTC. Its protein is CASSLGPAGNSYEQYF.

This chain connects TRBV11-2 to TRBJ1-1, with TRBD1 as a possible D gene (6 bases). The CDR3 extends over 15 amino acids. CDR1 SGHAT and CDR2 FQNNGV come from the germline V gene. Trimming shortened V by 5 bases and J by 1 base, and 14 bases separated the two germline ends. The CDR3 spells CASSQISTGNTEAFF. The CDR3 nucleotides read TGTGCCAGCAGCCAAATATCGACAGGGAACACTGAAGCTTTCTTT.

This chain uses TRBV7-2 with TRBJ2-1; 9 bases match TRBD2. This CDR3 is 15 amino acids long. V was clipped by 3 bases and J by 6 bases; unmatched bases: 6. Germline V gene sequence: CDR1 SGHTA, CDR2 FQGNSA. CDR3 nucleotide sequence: TGTGCCAGCAGCTTGGCTAGCGGGAATCCCAATGAGCAGTTCTTC. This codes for CASSLASGNPNEQFF.